This T cell receptor beta chain originates from a study of blood T cell repertoires in COVID-19. Overall study context: T cells, B-cell-depleted T cells, or PBMCs provided the cDNA or gDNA that served as material.

Per the original data handling: Cell counts per sample came from amplifying reference gene primers. Sequencing was performed with immunoSEQ multiplex PCR; in TCRdb, only in-frame clones are kept and a portion is missing. The V and J calls and the clone size are those of that table, but D and trimming were determined from the DNA. Of around 140,000 clones listed, 81% are singletons. Germline CDR1 reads SNHLY; CDR2 reads FYNNEI. The CDR3 contains 14 residues. V gave up 7 bases and J gave up 1 base, with 11 bases separating them. Sequenced sample: peripheral blood. This chain joins TRBV2 and TRBJ1-5; D gene unclear. The sequence was collected from a human donor in a cohort sampled during active COVID-19. CDR3 protein: CASTLAWSNQPQHF. CDR3 nucleotides: TGTGCCAGCACCTTAGCCTGGAGCAATCAGCCCCAGCATTTT.